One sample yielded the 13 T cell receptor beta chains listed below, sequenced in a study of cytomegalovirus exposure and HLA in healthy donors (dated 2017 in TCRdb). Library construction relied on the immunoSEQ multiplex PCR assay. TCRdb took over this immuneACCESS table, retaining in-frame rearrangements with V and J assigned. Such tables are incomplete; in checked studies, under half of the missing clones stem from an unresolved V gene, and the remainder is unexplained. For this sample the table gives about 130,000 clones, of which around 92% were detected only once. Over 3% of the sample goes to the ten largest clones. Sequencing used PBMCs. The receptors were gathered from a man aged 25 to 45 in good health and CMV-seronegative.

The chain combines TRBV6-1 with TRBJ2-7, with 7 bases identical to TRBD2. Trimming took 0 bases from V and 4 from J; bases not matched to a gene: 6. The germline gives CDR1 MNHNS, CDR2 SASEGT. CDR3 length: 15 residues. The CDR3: CASSEAGGVPYEQYF. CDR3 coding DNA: TGTGCCAGCAGTGAAGCTGGGGGGGTTCCGTACGAGCAGTACTTC.

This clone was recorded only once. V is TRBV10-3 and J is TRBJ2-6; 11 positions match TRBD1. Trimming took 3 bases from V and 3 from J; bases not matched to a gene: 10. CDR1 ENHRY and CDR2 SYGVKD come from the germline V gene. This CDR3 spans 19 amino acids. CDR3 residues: CAISDDWTGGAYGANVLTF. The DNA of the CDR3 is TGTGCCATCAGTGACGACTGGACAGGGGGCGCGTATGGGGCCAACGTCCTGACTTTC.

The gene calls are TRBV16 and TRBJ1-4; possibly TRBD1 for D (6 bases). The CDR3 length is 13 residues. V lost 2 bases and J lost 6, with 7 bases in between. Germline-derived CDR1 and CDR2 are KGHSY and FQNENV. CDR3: CASSQGQYEKLFF. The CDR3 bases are TGTGCCAGCAGCCAAGGACAGTATGAAAAACTGTTTTTT.

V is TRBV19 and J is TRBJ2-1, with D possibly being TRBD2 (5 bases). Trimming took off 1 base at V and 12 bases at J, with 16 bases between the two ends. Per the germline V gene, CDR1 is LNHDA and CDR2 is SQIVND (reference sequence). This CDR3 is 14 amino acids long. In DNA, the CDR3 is TGTGCCAGTAGTATAGGGTTGGGTGTGGGAGTGCAGTTCTTC. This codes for CASSIGLGVGVQFF.

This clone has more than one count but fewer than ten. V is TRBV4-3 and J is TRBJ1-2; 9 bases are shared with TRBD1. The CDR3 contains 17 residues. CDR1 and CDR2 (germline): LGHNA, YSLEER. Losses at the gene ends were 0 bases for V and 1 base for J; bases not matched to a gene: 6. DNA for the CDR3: TGCGCCAGCAGCCAAGAAATCGGGACAGGGATTAACTATGGCTACACCTTC. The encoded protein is CASSQEIGTGINYGYTF.

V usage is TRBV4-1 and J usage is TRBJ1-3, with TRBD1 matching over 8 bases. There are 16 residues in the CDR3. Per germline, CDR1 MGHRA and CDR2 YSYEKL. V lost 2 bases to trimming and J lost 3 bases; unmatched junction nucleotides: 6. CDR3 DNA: TGCGCCAGCAGCCAACTTACAGGGGGGGGTGGAAACACCATATATTTT. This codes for CASSQLTGGGGNTIYF.

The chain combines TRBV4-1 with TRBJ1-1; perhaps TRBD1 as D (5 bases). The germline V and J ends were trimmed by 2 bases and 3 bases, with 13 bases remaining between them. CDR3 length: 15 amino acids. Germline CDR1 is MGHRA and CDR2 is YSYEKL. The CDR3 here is CASSQFRDRYTEAFF. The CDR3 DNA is TGCGCCAGCAGCCAATTTCGAGACAGATACACTGAAGCTTTCTTT.

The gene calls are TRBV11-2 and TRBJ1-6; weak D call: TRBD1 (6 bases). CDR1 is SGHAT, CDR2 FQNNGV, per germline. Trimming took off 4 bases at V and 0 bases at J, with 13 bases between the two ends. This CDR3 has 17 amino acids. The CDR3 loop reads CASSSGGQSSYNSPLHF. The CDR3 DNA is TGTGCCAGCAGCTCGGGGGGGCAGAGCTCCTATAATTCACCCCTCCACTTT. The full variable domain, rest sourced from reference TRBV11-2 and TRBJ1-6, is EAGVAQSPRYKIIEKRQSVAFWCNPISGHATLYWYQQILGQGPKLLIQFQNNGVVDDSQLPKDRFSAERLKGVDSTLKIQPAKLEDSAVYLCASSSGGQSSYNSPLHFGNGTRLTVT.

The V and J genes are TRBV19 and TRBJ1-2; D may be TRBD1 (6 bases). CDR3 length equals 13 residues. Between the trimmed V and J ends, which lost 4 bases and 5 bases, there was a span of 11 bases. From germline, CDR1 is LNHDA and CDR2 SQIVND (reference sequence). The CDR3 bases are TGTGCCAGTAGTACAGGGGCCGGGTATGGCTACACCTTC. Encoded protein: CASSTGAGYGYTF. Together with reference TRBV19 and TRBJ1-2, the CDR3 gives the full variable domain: DGGITQSPKYLFRKEGQNVTLSCEQNLNHDAMYWYRQDPGQGLRLIYYSQIVNDFQKGDIAEGYSVSREKKESFPLTVTSAQKNPTAFYLCASSTGAGYGYTFGSGTRLTVV.

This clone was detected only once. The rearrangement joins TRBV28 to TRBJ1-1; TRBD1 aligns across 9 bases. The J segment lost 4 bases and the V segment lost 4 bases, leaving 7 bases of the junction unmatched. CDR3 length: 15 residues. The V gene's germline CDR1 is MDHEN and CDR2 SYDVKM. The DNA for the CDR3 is TGTGCCAGCAGTTCCCACGGGACAGGGAGCACTGAAGCTTTCTTT. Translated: CASSSHGTGSTEAFF.

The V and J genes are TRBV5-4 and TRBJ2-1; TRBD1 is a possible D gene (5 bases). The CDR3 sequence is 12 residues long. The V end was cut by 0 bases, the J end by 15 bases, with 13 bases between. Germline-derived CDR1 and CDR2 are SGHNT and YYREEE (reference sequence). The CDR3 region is CASSLEKGPPFF. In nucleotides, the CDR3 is TGTGCCAGCAGCTTGGAAAAGGGGCCGCCGTTCTTC.

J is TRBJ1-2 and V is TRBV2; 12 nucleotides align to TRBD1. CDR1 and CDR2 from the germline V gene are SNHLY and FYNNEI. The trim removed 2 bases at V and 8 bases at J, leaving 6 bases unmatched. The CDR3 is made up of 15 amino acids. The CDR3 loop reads CASSETGTGGEGYTF. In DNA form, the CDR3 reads TGTGCCAGCAGTGAAACCGGGACAGGGGGCGAGGGCTACACCTTC.

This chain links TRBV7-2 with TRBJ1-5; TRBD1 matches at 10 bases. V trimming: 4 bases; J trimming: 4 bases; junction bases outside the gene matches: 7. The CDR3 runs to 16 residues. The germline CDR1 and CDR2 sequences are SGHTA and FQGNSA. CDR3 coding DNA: TGTGCCAGCAGCTCCCGGGGACAGGGGAGTAATCAGCCCCAGCATTTT. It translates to CASSSRGQGSNQPQHF.